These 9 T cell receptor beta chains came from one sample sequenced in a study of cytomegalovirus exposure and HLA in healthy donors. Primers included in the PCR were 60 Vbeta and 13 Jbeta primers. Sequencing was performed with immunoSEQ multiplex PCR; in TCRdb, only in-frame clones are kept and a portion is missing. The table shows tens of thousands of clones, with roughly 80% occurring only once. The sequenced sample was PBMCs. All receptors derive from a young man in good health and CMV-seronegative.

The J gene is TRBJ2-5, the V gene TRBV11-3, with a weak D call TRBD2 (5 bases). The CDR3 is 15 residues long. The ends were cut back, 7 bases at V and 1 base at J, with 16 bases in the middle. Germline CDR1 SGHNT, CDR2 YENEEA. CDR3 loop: CASNGERSSQETQYF. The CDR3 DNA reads TGTGCCAGCAATGGGGAGAGGTCTAGCCAAGAGACCCAGTACTTC.

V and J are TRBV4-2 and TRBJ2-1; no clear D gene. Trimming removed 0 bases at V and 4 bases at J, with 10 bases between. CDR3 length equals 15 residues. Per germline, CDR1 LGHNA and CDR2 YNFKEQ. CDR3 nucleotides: TGTGCCAGCAGCCAAGATGAGGCAGTATACAATGAGCAGTTCTTC. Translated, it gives CASSQDEAVYNEQFF.

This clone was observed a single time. The CDR3 nucleotides are TGTGCCAGTCACAGGGGAAGTGGGCCCCTGGGCTGGCAGCCCCAGCATTTT. Protein sequence: CASHRGSGPLGWQPQHF. This sequence joins TRBV19 and TRBJ1-5; 7 bases map to TRBD1. The V gene's germline CDR1 is LNHDA and CDR2 SQIVND (reference sequence). This CDR3 contains 17 residues. After removal of 8 bases from V and 7 bases from J, the junction contained 20 bases not matched to a gene.

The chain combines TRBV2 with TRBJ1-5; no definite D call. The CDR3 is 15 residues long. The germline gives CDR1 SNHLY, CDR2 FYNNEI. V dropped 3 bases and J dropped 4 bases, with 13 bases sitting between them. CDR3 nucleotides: TGTGCCAGCAGTGAGGTTGGCAGGTCAAATCAGCCCCAGCATTTT. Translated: CASSEVGRSNQPQHF. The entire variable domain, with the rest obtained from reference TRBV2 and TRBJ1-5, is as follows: EPEVTQTPSHQVTQMGQEVILRCVPISNHLYFYWYRQILGQKVEFLVSFYNNEISEKSEIFDDQFSVERPDGSNFTLKIRSTKLEDSAMYFCASSEVGRSNQPQHFGDGTRLSIL.

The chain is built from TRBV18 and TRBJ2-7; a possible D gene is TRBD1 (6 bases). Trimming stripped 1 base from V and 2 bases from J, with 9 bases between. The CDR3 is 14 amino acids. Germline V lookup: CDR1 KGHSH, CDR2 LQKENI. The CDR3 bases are TGTGCCAGCTCACCACAAGAGGGGGCCTACGAGCAGTACTTC. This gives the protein CASSPQEGAYEQYF.

The CDR3: CASRQEADEKLFF. CDR3 coding DNA: TGTGCCAGCAGGCAGGAGGCGGATGAAAAACTGTTTTTT. The rearrangement joins TRBV6-6 to TRBJ1-4; D is unclear. V was cut by 6 bases and J by 6 bases, with 11 bases left in between. The CDR3 contains 13 residues. Germline V gives CDR1 MNHNY, CDR2 SVGAGI (reference sequence).

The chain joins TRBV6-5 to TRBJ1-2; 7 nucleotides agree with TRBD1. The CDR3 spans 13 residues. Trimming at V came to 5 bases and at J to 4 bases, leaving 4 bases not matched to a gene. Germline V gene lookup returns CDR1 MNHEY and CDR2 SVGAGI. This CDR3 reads CASSRGQFYGYTF. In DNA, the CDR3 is TGTGCCAGCAGTCGGGGACAGTTCTATGGCTACACCTTC.

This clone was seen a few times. The CDR3 reads CASKHAVDTQYF. As DNA, the CDR3 is TGTGCCAGTAAGCACGCGGTAGATACGCAGTATTTT. V and J are TRBV6-6 and TRBJ2-3; the D is unclear. Germline V gene lookup returns CDR1 MNHNY and CDR2 SVGAGI (reference sequence). The V end lost 9 bases, the J end lost 5 bases, and 12 bases lay between the germline ends. This CDR3 has 12 residues.

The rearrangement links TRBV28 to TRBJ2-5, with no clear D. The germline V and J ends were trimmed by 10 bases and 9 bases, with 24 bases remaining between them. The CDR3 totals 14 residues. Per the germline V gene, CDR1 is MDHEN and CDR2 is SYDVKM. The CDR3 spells CATSRPGGLWAQYF. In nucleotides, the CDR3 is TGTGCCACTTCCCGGCCTGGCGGCCTCTGGGCCCAGTACTTC.